Given below is one TCR beta chain in context. What it binds is unknown. CDR1 is MNHEY and CDR2 is SVGEGT in the germline V gene. The ends were cut back, 7 bases at V and 6 bases at J, with 15 bases in the middle. The CDR3 contains 14 residues. These data originate in a study of T cells after yellow fever vaccination. Study at large: Any fraction with a low cell number was prepared using SMART-Seq v4 Ultra Low Input. Notes on the study in general: Weaker overall was a secondary response that nonetheless peaked faster, on day 5 versus 15. Primary-vaccination clones mostly resurfaced post-booster (more than 95% CD4, roughly 90% CD8).

A process of 5'RACE template switching, which added a universal primer site and UMIs, was used to make TCR cDNA. TCRdb analysed the 5' RACE reads with MiXCR anew, one entry per CDR3 protein. Of approximately 580,000 distinct CDR3 sequences detected, less than 20% appear once; the ten largest clones hold 15% to 20%. The specimen comprised PBMCs, sampled less than 6 days after the first yellow fever vaccination. The receptor was derived from a man between 18 and 29 years old who received the YFV17D yellow fever vaccine. The chain recombines TRBV6-2 or TRBV6-3 with TRBJ2-2, with D hard to call. CDR3 bases: TGTGCCAGCACCCGTCGGCATTGGTCCGGGGAGCTGTTTTTT. Protein: CASTRRHWSGELFF.